The 29 T cell receptor beta chains below were found in one sample sequenced in a study of blood T cell repertoires in COVID-19. This table comes from immunoSEQ multiplex PCR, and its TCRdb copy is limited to in-frame clones, with some not included. The profile shows 100,000 to 120,000 clones, about 76% of them singletons. Material: peripheral blood. These receptors came from an older man with acute or convalescent COVID-19.

This chain uses TRBV29-1 with TRBJ2-1; a possible D gene is TRBD1 (6 bases). CDR1 is SQVTM and CDR2 is ANQGSEA in the germline V gene. The V gene lost 5 bases and the J gene lost 6 bases, with 17 bases spanning the gap. The CDR3 is 14 amino acids. CDR3 sequence: CSVSYRDRFNEQFF. In nucleotides, the CDR3 is TGCAGCGTTAGTTACAGGGATCGCTTCAATGAGCAGTTCTTC.

The chain couples TRBV7-9 to TRBJ2-7; D uncertain. The CDR3 has 11 amino acids. Germline CDR1 is SEHNR and CDR2 is FQNEAQ (reference sequence). The V and J ends lost 0 bases and 7 bases respectively, with 4 bases between them. This CDR3 is CASSLALEQYF. CDR3 coding DNA: TGTGCCAGCAGCTTAGCGTTAGAGCAGTACTTC. Drawing the rest from reference TRBV7-9 and TRBJ2-7, the complete variable domain is DTGVSQNPRHKITKRGQNVTFRCDPISEHNRLYWYRQTLGQGPEFLTYFQNEAQLEKSRLLSDRFSAERPKGSFSTLEIQRTEQGDSAMYLCASSLALEQYFGPGTRLTVT.

The chain recombines TRBV7-3 with TRBJ2-3; TRBD2 agrees at 12 bases. V dropped 1 base and J dropped 2; count of bases not matched to a gene: 1. Per germline, CDR1 SGHTA and CDR2 FQGTGA. The CDR3 loop spans 16 amino acids. The CDR3 DNA is TGTGCCAGCAGCTTAAGACTAGCGGGAGACACAGATACGCAGTATTTT. It specifies CASSLRLAGDTDTQYF.

V gene TRBV5-1 combines with J gene TRBJ2-5, with D possibly matching TRBD2 (5 bases). Trimming took off 4 bases at V and 4 bases at J, with 8 bases between the two ends. From germline, CDR1 is SGHRS and CDR2 YFSETQ. The CDR3 consists of 12 residues. For the CDR3, the DNA is TGCGCCAGCAGCCCTCGGGGAGAGACCCAGTACTTC. Translating gives CASSPRGETQYF.

The rearrangement links TRBV30 to TRBJ2-6; D is unclear. This CDR3 region has 14 residues. Germline CDR1 reads GTSNPN; CDR2 reads SVGIG (reference sequence). Trimming shortened V by 5 bases and J by 1 base, and 9 bases separated the two germline ends. The CDR3 bases are TGTGCCTGGGTGAGGAATTCTGGGGCCAACGTCCTGACTTTC. Encoded protein: CAWVRNSGANVLTF. Together with reference TRBV30 and TRBJ2-6, the CDR3 gives the full variable domain: SQTIHQWPATLVQPVGSPLSLECTVEGTSNPNLYWYRQAAGRGLQLLFYSVGIGQISSEVPQNLSASRPQDRQFILSSKKLLLSDSGFYLCAWVRNSGANVLTFGAGSRLTVL.

This clone was found a few times. The J gene is TRBJ2-7, the V gene TRBV2, with 9 bases lining up with TRBD1. The CDR3 consists of 15 residues. The J segment lost 4 bases and the V segment lost 5 bases, leaving 9 bases of the junction unmatched. Looked up from germline, CDR1 is SNHLY and CDR2 is FYNNEI. The CDR3 is CASSTEGGQGYEQYF. The CDR3, as DNA: TGTGCCAGCAGTACAGAAGGGGGACAGGGTTACGAGCAGTACTTC.

CDR3 nucleotides: TGTGCCAGCTCACCGAGACAGGGGGCAGAGACCGGGGAGCTGTTTTTT. It specifies CASSPRQGAETGELFF. V is TRBV18 and J is TRBJ2-2, with 10 bases lining up with TRBD1. Germline CDR1 reads KGHSH; CDR2 reads LQKENI. The CDR3 consists of 16 residues. With V trimmed by 3 bases and J by 5 bases, 6 bases remained unmatched.

This rearrangement joins TRBV25-1 to TRBJ2-1; D may be TRBD2 (6 bases). CDR1 and CDR2 from the germline V gene are MGHDK and SYGVNS. The CDR3 sequence is 14 residues long. Trimming removed 2 bases at V and 5 bases at J, with 10 bases between. In DNA, the CDR3 is TGTGCCAGCAGTGAACCGGGGGAAGACAATGAGCAGTTCTTC. Translating gives CASSEPGEDNEQFF.

The chain recombines TRBV2 with TRBJ2-7; TRBD1 is a possible D gene (6 bases). V gave up 5 bases and J gave up 9 bases, with 8 bases separating them. Germline V CDR1 and CDR2: SNHLY, FYNNEI. The CDR3 is made up of 10 amino acids. DNA for the CDR3: TGTGCCAGCAGTCAGGGGCCGCAGTACTTC. This sequence encodes CASSQGPQYF.

This clone was counted only a few times. The chain is built from TRBV2 and TRBJ1-2; D possibly corresponds to TRBD1 (5 bases). V was trimmed by 2 bases and J by 4 bases, leaving 11 bases between them. Germline-derived CDR1 and CDR2 are SNHLY and FYNNEI. The CDR3 totals 14 residues. The CDR3 reads CASSETPGFYGYTF. CDR3 DNA: TGTGCCAGCAGTGAAACCCCAGGGTTCTATGGCTACACCTTC.

This clone was counted at least ten times. The rearrangement uses TRBV28 and TRBJ1-6; 10 nucleotides agree with TRBD1. The CDR3 extends over 16 amino acids. Trimming removed 6 bases from V and 10 bases from J; junction bases left unmatched: 12. Germline V gene data show CDR1 as MDHEN and CDR2 as SYDVKM. CDR3 loop: CASRATDRGPGSPLHF. CDR3 bases: TGTGCCAGCAGGGCTACCGACAGGGGGCCTGGGTCACCCCTCCACTTT.

In its sample, this clone was seen a few times. The chain uses TRBV18 and TRBJ1-1; D may be TRBD1 (5 bases). The V and J ends lost 2 bases and 3 bases respectively, with 7 bases between them. CDR1 is KGHSH and CDR2 is LQKENI in the germline V gene. This CDR3 contains 13 residues. In DNA form, the CDR3 reads TGTGCCAGCTCACCATTCAGGGACACTGAAGCTTTCTTT. The encoded protein is CASSPFRDTEAFF.

V and J are TRBV7-6 and TRBJ1-5; TRBD1 might be the D (6 bases). Germline assignment: CDR1 SGHVS and CDR2 FNYEAQ. V lost 2 bases, J lost 5 bases, and 19 bases lay in between. This CDR3 comprises 17 residues. CDR3 sequence (DNA): TGTGCCAGCAGCTTAATCGGTGGGGCACAGGGCGATCAGCCCCAGCATTTT. As protein: CASSLIGGAQGDQPQHF. The variable domain in full, with the rest retrieved from reference TRBV7-6 and TRBJ1-5, is GAGVSQSPRYKVTKRGQDVALRCDPISGHVSLYWYRQALGQGPEFLTYFNYEAQQDKSGLPNDRFSAERPEGSISTLTIQRTEQRDSAMYRCASSLIGGAQGDQPQHFGDGTRLSIL.

Notes on this clone: Its ends do not fully match the called genes, so a read error is possible. The CDR3 DNA follows: TGCGCCAGCAGCTTATTGGGGGCTGGTCTGAACGCTGAAGCTTTCTTT. The encoded protein is CASSLLGAGLNAEAFF. The chain recombines TRBV5-1 with TRBJ1-1; D is perhaps TRBD1 (6 bases). The CDR3 contains 16 residues. The germline CDR1 and CDR2 sequences are SGHRS and YFSETQ.

This clone was seen repeatedly, ten times or more. The CDR3 nucleotides read TGTGCCATCAACAGGGGGCCAAGCTCTGGAAACACCATATATTTT. Residues: CAINRGPSSGNTIYF. The rearrangement links TRBV7-9 to TRBJ1-3; TRBD1 matches at 9 bases. The CDR3 is made up of 15 amino acids. After removal of 10 bases from V and 0 bases from J, the junction contained 7 bases not matched to a gene. Germline V gives CDR1 SEHNR, CDR2 FQNEAQ (reference sequence).

This clone showed up just a few times. The V call is TRBV2, the J call TRBJ2-6, with D possibly TRBD2 on 5 matching bases. The CDR3 is 15 amino acids. Germline CDR1 is SNHLY and CDR2 is FYNNEI. V was clipped by 0 bases and J by 4 bases, with 7 bases between them. The CDR3 DNA reads TGTGCCAGCAGTGAAGCGCGGGTGGGGGCCAACGTCCTGACTTTC. It is translated as CASSEARVGANVLTF.

The chain joins TRBV2 to TRBJ2-1, with 9 bases matching TRBD2. CDR1 and CDR2 (germline): SNHLY, FYNNEI. The CDR3 contains 18 residues. Trimming cost V 2 bases and J 4 bases; bases outside gene matches: 12. For the CDR3, the DNA is TGTGCCAGCAGTGAACCAGGGGGTGCTAGCGGGACGTACAATGAGCAGTTCTTC. This sequence encodes CASSEPGGASGTYNEQFF. Drawing the rest from reference TRBV2 and TRBJ2-1, the complete variable domain is EPEVTQTPSHQVTQMGQEVILRCVPISNHLYFYWYRQILGQKVEFLVSFYNNEISEKSEIFDDQFSVERPDGSNFTLKIRSTKLEDSAMYFCASSEPGGASGTYNEQFFGPGTRLTVL.

The chain couples TRBV12-3 or TRBV12-4 to TRBJ2-1; D is perhaps TRBD2 (6 bases). Between the trimmed V and J ends, which lost 8 bases and 0 bases, there was a span of 8 bases. The CDR3 consists of 13 residues. CDR3 sequence reads: CASETSSYNEQFF. As DNA, the CDR3 is TGTGCCAGCGAGACTAGCTCCTACAATGAGCAGTTCTTC.

V and J are TRBV7-6 and TRBJ2-1; D may be TRBD2 (5 bases). Germline CDR1 reads SGHVS; CDR2 reads FNYEAQ. V was clipped by 3 bases and J by 7 bases, with 19 bases between them. This CDR3 comprises 16 residues. Written as DNA, the CDR3 is TGTGCCAGCAGCTTCATGCCGGGCCAAACGGGGAATGAGCAGTTCTTC. As protein: CASSFMPGQTGNEQFF.

This sequence joins TRBV29-1 and TRBJ1-1; D unclear. The CDR3 has 12 residues. Germline assignment: CDR1 SQVTM and CDR2 ANQGSEA. Trimming stripped 5 bases from V and 4 bases from J, with 11 bases between. CDR3 in amino acids: CSVRWAGTEAFF. The CDR3 DNA follows: TGCAGCGTTCGGTGGGCCGGCACTGAAGCTTTCTTT.

The rearrangement uses TRBV30 and TRBJ1-2; TRBD1 agrees at 7 bases. From germline, CDR1 is GTSNPN and CDR2 SVGIG (reference sequence). The J segment lost 0 bases and the V segment lost 3 bases, leaving 4 bases of the junction unmatched. The CDR3 has 14 residues. The CDR3 DNA sequence: TGTGCCTGGAGGGTAGGGACAGCTAACTATGGCTACACCTTC. This gives the protein CAWRVGTANYGYTF.

This rearrangement joins TRBV7-9 to TRBJ2-2; 7 bases are a match to TRBD2. The V gene end was trimmed by 3 bases and the J gene end by 0 bases; junction bases not matched to a gene: 1. The CDR3 runs to 15 residues. The germline V gene has CDR1 SEHNR and CDR2 FQNEAQ (reference sequence). The chain's CDR3 is CASSFSGTNTGELFF. The CDR3 bases are TGTGCCAGCAGCTTCAGCGGGACGAACACCGGGGAGCTGTTTTTT.

This clone was counted a few times. V and J are TRBV5-4 and TRBJ2-1; the match to TRBD2 covers 10 bases. With V trimmed by 3 bases and J by 9 bases, 12 bases remained unmatched. This CDR3 is built from 16 residues. CDR1 and CDR2 (germline): SGHNT, YYREEE (reference sequence). The CDR3, as DNA: TGTGCCAGCAGCTACCTAGCGGGAGTCAAGGTTGGTGAGCAGTTCTTC. Translation gives CASSYLAGVKVGEQFF. The variable domain in full, completed from reference TRBV5-4 and TRBJ2-1, reads ETGVTQSPTHLIKTRGQQVTLRCSSQSGHNTVSWYQQALGQGPQFIFQYYREEENGRGNFPPRFSGLQFPNYSSELNVNALELDDSALYLCASSYLAGVKVGEQFFGPGTRLTVL.

The rearrangement links TRBV3-1 (or the pseudogene TRBV3-2) to TRBJ2-7, with 8 bases aligning to TRBD1. There are 15 residues in the CDR3. Germline assignment: CDR1 LGHDT and CDR2 YNNKEL (reference sequence). Trimming at V came to 3 bases and at J to 4 bases, leaving 8 bases not matched to a gene. Here the CDR3 reads CASSHKGQGLYEQYF. In nucleotides, the CDR3 is TGTGCCAGCAGCCATAAAGGACAGGGTCTATACGAGCAGTACTTC.

V is TRBV19 and J is TRBJ2-1; 13 bases map to TRBD2. Per the germline V gene, CDR1 is LNHDA and CDR2 is SQIVND (reference sequence). V lost 6 bases, J lost 3 bases, and 8 bases stayed unmatched. CDR3 length equals 17 residues. CDR3 amino acids: CASSPGLAGLSYNEQFF. As DNA, the CDR3 is TGTGCCAGTAGCCCGGGACTAGCGGGGTTAAGCTACAATGAGCAGTTCTTC.

This CDR3 is CASSSRVNYGYTF. The CDR3, as DNA: TGTGCCAGCAGTTCCAGGGTTAACTATGGCTACACCTTC. The chain joins TRBV12-3 or TRBV12-4 to TRBJ1-2, with D possibly TRBD1 on 5 matching bases. V lost 4 bases and J 1 base, leaving 7 bases between the germline ends. CDR3 length: 13 residues.

The rearrangement joins TRBV6-1 to TRBJ1-5, with a weak D call TRBD1 (5 bases). V was pared by 3 bases and J by 6 bases, with 15 bases between. This CDR3 has 15 amino acids. CDR1 is MNHNS, CDR2 SASEGT, per germline. Written as DNA, the CDR3 is TGTGCCAGCAGTGAGGCAGGAGGGGATTTTCAGCCCCAGCATTTT. This translates into CASSEAGGDFQPQHF.

This rearrangement joins TRBV7-8 to TRBJ1-5; D perhaps matches TRBD1 (6 bases). Germline V gene lookup returns CDR1 SGHVS and CDR2 FQNEAQ. Trimming left V 4 bases short and J 6 bases short, with 13 bases between. The CDR3 covers 14 residues. The CDR3 loop is CASSSNRAAQPQHF. The CDR3 DNA is TGTGCCAGCAGCTCAAACAGGGCGGCTCAGCCCCAGCATTTT.

This chain links TRBV9 with TRBJ2-5, with D possibly being TRBD2 (6 bases). The V and J ends lost 4 bases and 4 bases respectively, with 14 bases between them. The germline gives CDR1 SGDLS, CDR2 YYNGEE. The CDR3 consists of 14 residues. The CDR3 sequence: CASSYTGTRETQYF. The CDR3, as DNA: TGTGCCAGCAGCTACACGGGGACTCGAGAGACCCAGTACTTC.